The T cell receptor (beta chain) under discussion was sequenced for a study of cytomegalovirus exposure and HLA in healthy donors. Study results and limitations: A later analysis linked a missense variant in DCLRE1C to the trimming of TCR beta V and J genes. In a later analysis, productive TCRs from donors in an Asian-associated ancestry cluster reportedly carried fewer N-insertions than the cohort mean.

The CDR3 runs 17 residues. Trimming shortened V by 3 bases and J by 5 bases, and 22 bases separated the two germline ends. The V gene's germline CDR1 is SGHTA and CDR2 FQGNSA. Use of 60 Vbeta and 13 Jbeta primers characterized the PCR. Per the study methods: It was a later analysis that counted approximately 81 million unique TCR beta chains, of which around 11 million were shared. The assay was immunoSEQ multiplex PCR, and TCRdb's table has in-frame clones only and misses some. That table is the source of V, J and clone size, and D and trimming were worked out from the DNA. The data hold 180,000 or so clones, with approximately 86% observed a single time. Worth noting for this clone: The antigen is unknown.

Material for sequencing was PBMCs. This receptor was identified in a woman under 40 in good health and CMV-seronegative. The chain is built from TRBV7-2 and TRBJ2-5; D uncertain. The DNA of the CDR3 is TGTGCCAGCAGCTTTGGAAGAGGTGGTGGTAATCGGGAGACCCAGTACTTC. Translating it yields CASSFGRGGGNRETQYF.